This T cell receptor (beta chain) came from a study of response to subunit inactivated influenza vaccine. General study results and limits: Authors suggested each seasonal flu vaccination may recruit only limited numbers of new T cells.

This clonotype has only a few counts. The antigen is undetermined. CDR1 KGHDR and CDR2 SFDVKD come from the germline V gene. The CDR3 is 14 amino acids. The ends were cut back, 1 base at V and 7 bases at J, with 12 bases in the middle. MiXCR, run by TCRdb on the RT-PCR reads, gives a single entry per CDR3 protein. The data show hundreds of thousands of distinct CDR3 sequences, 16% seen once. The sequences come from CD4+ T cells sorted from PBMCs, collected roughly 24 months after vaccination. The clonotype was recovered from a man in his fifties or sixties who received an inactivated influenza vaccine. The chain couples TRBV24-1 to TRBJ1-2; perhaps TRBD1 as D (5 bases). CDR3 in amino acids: CATSDFGAGSGYTF. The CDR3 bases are TGTGCCACCAGTGATTTTGGGGCAGGGAGTGGCTACACCTTC.